Below, 19 T cell receptor beta chains from the same sample are listed, as sequenced in a study of cytomegalovirus exposure and HLA in healthy donors. The PCR had 60 Vbeta and 13 Jbeta primers. Repertoires were generated with immunoSEQ multiplex PCR, while TCRdb's copy carries only in-frame clones and drops some. Of 150,000 or so clones in the sample, approximately 77% are singletons; the top ten hold less than 2.5%. The sequencing sample was made of PBMCs. All receptors come from a man in his forties or fifties in good health and CMV-seropositive.

The rearrangement links TRBV5-1 to TRBJ1-3; D is unresolved. The ends were cut back, 0 bases at V and 0 bases at J, with 7 bases in the middle. Germline values: CDR1 SGHRS, CDR2 YFSETQ. CDR3 size: 15 residues. CDR3 protein: CASSLDFDSGNTIYF. CDR3 bases: TGCGCCAGCAGCTTGGACTTCGACTCTGGAAACACCATATATTTT.

The chain employs TRBV28 and TRBJ1-1; D remains unclear. V lost 2 bases and J lost 5, with 6 bases in between. Germline V CDR1 and CDR2: MDHEN, SYDVKM. The CDR3 is 12 residues long. CDR3 DNA sequence: TGTGCCAGCAGTTTACGTATAACTGAAGCTTTCTTT. It translates to CASSLRITEAFF.

The sample holds a few counts of this clone. The V and J genes are TRBV6-1 and TRBJ2-7; no clear D gene. The germline gives CDR1 MNHNS, CDR2 SASEGT. The ends were cut back, 2 bases at V and 2 bases at J, with 7 bases in the middle. The CDR3 extends over 13 amino acids. CDR3 nucleotides: TGTGCCAGCAGTGAAATTGGGCCCTACGAGCAGTACTTC. This encodes CASSEIGPYEQYF.

This chain joins TRBV2 and TRBJ2-5; the match to TRBD2 covers 8 bases. Per the germline V gene, CDR1 is SNHLY and CDR2 is FYNNEI. The CDR3 is 15 amino acids. Unmatched junction bases numbered 4, after V lost 2 bases and J lost 2 bases. The CDR3 nucleotides are TGTGCCAGCAGTGAAATGCGGGGGGATCAAGAGACCCAGTACTTC. It yields the protein CASSEMRGDQETQYF.

The chain couples TRBV19 to TRBJ2-2, with 7 bases matching TRBD1. Trimming at V came to 8 bases and at J to 5 bases, leaving 8 bases not matched to a gene. The germline gives CDR1 LNHDA, CDR2 SQIVND (reference sequence). CDR3 length equals 14 residues. CDR3 bases: TGTGCCAGTCAGTGGGACAGATTGACCGGGGAGCTGTTTTTT. Its protein product is CASQWDRLTGELFF.

The chain uses TRBV7-6 and TRBJ2-7; possibly TRBD1 for D (6 bases). The ends were cut back, 5 bases at V and 5 bases at J, with 16 bases in the middle. The CDR3 sequence is 14 residues long. The germline gives CDR1 SGHVS, CDR2 FNYEAQ. In nucleotides, the CDR3 is TGTGCCAGCAGCGCGCGAGACAGGACCCACGAGCAGTACTTC. It translates to CASSARDRTHEQYF.

This chain links TRBV4-1 with TRBJ2-1; TRBD1 aligns across 8 bases. V shed 0 bases, J shed 9 bases, and the junction held 7 bases outside the gene matches. Germline values: CDR1 MGHRA, CDR2 YSYEKL. This CDR3 has 15 amino acids. CDR3 protein: CASSQELQGAREQFF. CDR3 DNA: TGCGCCAGCAGCCAAGAGCTTCAGGGGGCGCGTGAGCAGTTCTTC.

About this clone: This CDR3 is also generated by other DNA sequences in the sample. The chain joins TRBV4-3 to TRBJ1-5; D uncertain. This CDR3 region has 14 residues. Looked up from germline, CDR1 is LGHNA and CDR2 is YSLEER. With 0 bases removed from V and 0 bases from J, the gap between germline ends came to 3 bases. The CDR3 is CASSQDYSNQPQHF. Here the CDR3 DNA reads TGCGCCAGCAGCCAAGATTATAGCAATCAGCCCCAGCATTTT.

V is TRBV2 and J is TRBJ1-2, with D perhaps TRBD1 (5 bases). The CDR3 is made up of 13 amino acids. Germline V gene sequence: CDR1 SNHLY, CDR2 FYNNEI. V was shortened by 3 bases and J by 7 bases, with 12 bases between the two germline ends. CDR3 nucleotides: TGTGCCAGCAGTGACTGGGCGGGGGGTGGCTACACCTTC. Protein product: CASSDWAGGGYTF.

The chain employs TRBV10-3 and TRBJ2-7, with 12 bases aligning to TRBD2. The germline V gene has CDR1 ENHRY and CDR2 SYGVKD. The CDR3 runs 15 residues. The J segment lost 0 bases and the V segment lost 6 bases, leaving 3 bases of the junction unmatched. CDR3 nucleotide sequence: TGTGCCATCAGCATGACTAGCGGGAGCTCCTACGAGCAGTACTTC. Translated, it gives CAISMTSGSSYEQYF.

This chain connects TRBV5-1 to TRBJ1-1; D remains ambiguous. The CDR3 loop spans 13 amino acids. Germline V gene data show CDR1 as SGHRS and CDR2 as YFSETQ. V was pared by 4 bases and J by 10 bases, with 17 bases between. The DNA of the CDR3 is TGCGCCAGCAGCGTATTGGACTTCCCCGGAGCTTTCTTT. Protein product: CASSVLDFPGAFF. Full variable domain (missing parts from reference TRBV5-1 and TRBJ1-1): KAGVTQTPRYLIKTRGQQVTLSCSPISGHRSVSWYQQTPGQGLQFLFEYFSETQRNKGNFPGRFSGRQFSNSRSEMNVSTLELGDSALYLCASSVLDFPGAFFGQGTRLTVV.

This rearrangement joins TRBV2 to TRBJ1-4, with 10 bases that match TRBD1. V lost 6 bases and J lost 7; bases outside the gene matches: 11. CDR1 and CDR2 from the germline V gene are SNHLY and FYNNEI. This CDR3 contains 16 residues. The CDR3 sequence: CASSQNLGTGVEKLFF. CDR3 DNA: TGTGCCAGCAGCCAGAATCTGGGGACAGGGGTTGAAAAACTGTTTTTT.

The chain has TRBV19 and TRBJ2-7; 11 bases line up with TRBD1. The V gene end was trimmed by 5 bases and the J gene end by 0 bases; junction bases not matched to a gene: 3. This CDR3 contains 15 residues. Germline V gene sequence: CDR1 LNHDA, CDR2 SQIVND (reference sequence). In DNA form, the CDR3 reads TGTGCCAGTAGTGTGGGGACAGGGGGCTCCTACGAGCAGTACTTC. This encodes CASSVGTGGSYEQYF.

The table lists this clone with a count of one. V is TRBV18 and J is TRBJ1-4; 7 bases line up with TRBD1. CDR1 and CDR2 (germline): KGHSH, LQKENI. The CDR3 covers 15 residues. The ends lost 0 bases at V and 4 bases at J; junction bases unmatched: 2. The CDR3 region is CASSPPGTVNEKLFF. CDR3 DNA sequence: TGTGCCAGCTCACCACCCGGGACAGTTAATGAAAAACTGTTTTTT.

The V and J genes are TRBV11-1 and TRBJ1-1; D remains ambiguous. The CDR3 length is 14 residues. The ends were cut back, 3 bases at V and 9 bases at J, with 17 bases in the middle. The germline gives CDR1 SGHAT, CDR2 FQDESV (reference sequence). This CDR3 is CASSFSSPDGKAFF. The CDR3 region has the DNA TGTGCCAGCAGCTTTTCATCCCCCGACGGGAAAGCTTTCTTT.

The CDR3 loop reads CASSLADGYTF. The CDR3 DNA is TGTGCCAGCAGCTTGGCGGATGGCTACACCTTC. The chain joins TRBV5-5 to TRBJ1-2; the D is unclear. V was cut by 0 bases and J by 6 bases, with 3 bases left in between. Germline CDR1 is SGHKS and CDR2 is YYEKEE (reference sequence). CDR3 size: 11 residues.

The genes are TRBV28 and TRBJ1-3; TRBD1 matches 7 bases. Germline CDR1 reads MDHEN; CDR2 reads SYDVKM. The CDR3 spans 16 residues. With V trimmed by 5 bases and J by 0 bases, 7 bases remained unmatched. The CDR3 protein is CASSPPGTDSGNTIYF. The DNA for the CDR3 is TGTGCCAGCAGTCCCCCCGGGACAGACTCTGGAAACACCATATATTTT.

V is TRBV5-1 and J is TRBJ1-4; D is undetermined. The CDR3 totals 17 residues. V lost 4 bases to trimming and J lost 2 bases, with 18 bases between them. Per germline, CDR1 SGHRS and CDR2 YFSETQ. In nucleotides, the CDR3 is TGCGCCAGCAGCCCCCCGAGCTCCTCACCGACTAATGAAAAACTGTTTTTT. As protein: CASSPPSSSPTNEKLFF.

This chain connects TRBV9 to TRBJ2-5; 10 bases agree with TRBD2. Unmatched junction bases numbered 19, after V lost 0 bases and J lost 5 bases. The CDR3 covers 20 residues. In germline, CDR1 is SGDLS, CDR2 YYNGEE. Written as DNA, the CDR3 is TGTGCCAGCAGCGTAGTTGCCGTCGGGGCTAGCGGGGGCTTCGGGGAGACCCAGTACTTC. Amino acids: CASSVVAVGASGGFGETQYF.